One sample yielded the 32 T cell receptor beta chains listed below, sequenced in a study of neoadjuvant anti-PD-1 for oral cavity cancer. Profiling relied on immunoSEQ multiplex PCR, and the TCRdb table lists in-frame clones only, not all of them. In the table there are about 24,000 clones, roughly 29% of which are singletons. Regarding time point: after neoadjuvant nivolumab, at surgical resection. The sample here was tumor tissue, taken after nivolumab (anti-PD-1) treatment. These receptors originate from a person aged 40 to 85 with oral cavity squamous cell carcinoma.

This chain connects TRBV5-4 to TRBJ2-2, with 10 positions matching TRBD2. V shed 3 bases, J shed 1 base, and the junction held 0 bases outside the gene matches. The CDR3 extends over 15 amino acids. The germline gives CDR1 SGHNT, CDR2 YYREEE (reference sequence). The CDR3 DNA follows: TGTGCCAGCAGCTGGACTAGCGGGAACACCGGGGAGCTGTTTTTT. Protein product: CASSWTSGNTGELFF.

On this clone: This could be a read error, since a much larger clone is one nucleotide away. V and J are TRBV5-1 and TRBJ1-5; D remains ambiguous. From germline, CDR1 is SGHRS and CDR2 YFSETQ. This CDR3 spans 15 amino acids. Trimming shortened V by 4 bases and J by 4 bases, and 15 bases separated the two germline ends. This CDR3 reads CASSQARGINQPQHF. In DNA form, the CDR3 reads TGCGCCAGCAGCCAAGCTCGGGGAATTAATCAGCCCCAGCATTTT.

This clone was seen a few times. The chain combines TRBV12-2 with TRBJ2-7; the D call of TRBD2 is as the table states it, not checked on the DNA. TRBV12-2 is marked as a pseudogene. This CDR3 comprises 15 residues. CDR3 DNA sequence: TGTGCAAGTCGCTTAGGACTAGCGGGGTACTACGAGCAGTACTTC. This gives the protein CASRLGLAGYYEQYF.

This clone has a handful of counts. The CDR3 protein is CASSHGGTGIYGYTF. As DNA, the CDR3 is TGTGCCAGCAGTCACGGGGGGACAGGGATATATGGCTACACCTTC. The chain carries TRBV6-5 and TRBJ1-2; 9 nucleotides line up with TRBD1. This CDR3 is built from 15 residues. Germline values: CDR1 MNHEY, CDR2 SVGAGI. The trim removed 5 bases at V and 5 bases at J, leaving 9 bases unmatched.

This clone qualifies as medium-sized (0.01 to 0.1%). The V call is TRBV13, the J call TRBJ2-5; TRBD2 agrees at 7 bases. CDR1 PRHDT and CDR2 FYEKMQ come from the germline V gene (reference sequence). V gave up 5 bases and J gave up 0 bases; unmatched junction bases: 3. The CDR3 covers 14 residues. The CDR3 is CASSHSGYQETQYF. In DNA form, the CDR3 reads TGTGCCAGCAGCCATAGCGGGTACCAAGAGACCCAGTACTTC.

This clone was seen a single time. The J gene is TRBJ2-1, the V gene TRBV4-1; D not resolved. V gave up 4 bases and J gave up 2 bases, with 12 bases separating them. Germline V CDR1 and CDR2: MGHRA, YSYEKL. The CDR3 runs to 15 residues. CDR3 sequence: CASSPRTGAYNEQFF. The CDR3 DNA follows: TGCGCCAGCAGCCCTCGGACGGGTGCCTACAATGAGCAGTTCTTC.

The chain carries TRBV7-9 and TRBJ1-2; D perhaps matches TRBD1 (6 bases). V dropped 2 bases and J dropped 7 bases, with 17 bases sitting between them. This CDR3 is 15 amino acids long. CDR1 is SEHNR, CDR2 FQNEAQ, per germline (reference sequence). The chain's CDR3 is CASSLSASQGLGYTF. The DNA of the CDR3 is TGTGCCAGCAGCTTATCCGCTTCTCAGGGGCTTGGCTACACCTTC.

The rearrangement uses TRBV5-4 and TRBJ2-3; tentatively, D is TRBD2 (7 bases). V was cut by 0 bases and J by 7 bases, with 18 bases left in between. The CDR3 length is 16 residues. Germline CDR1 reads SGHNT; CDR2 reads YYREEE (reference sequence). CDR3 sequence: CASSLGGGGLTNTQYF. CDR3 DNA sequence: TGTGCCAGCAGCTTGGGGGGAGGGGGACTCACGAATACGCAGTATTTT.

There are many counts of this clone. The J gene is TRBJ1-2, the V gene TRBV30; 9 bases fit TRBD1. V shed 0 bases and J 6 bases; nucleotides not matched to a gene: 11. CDR1 and CDR2 from the germline V gene are GTSNPN and SVGIG (reference sequence). The CDR3 has 16 amino acids. CDR3 nucleotide sequence: TGTGCCTGGAGTGTACTGGCGTCGGGGACAGGGAATGGCTACACCTTC. Its translation: CAWSVLASGTGNGYTF.

This clone turned up a few times. This chain joins TRBV11-2 and TRBJ1-6; TRBD1 might be the D (5 bases). The V gene's germline CDR1 is SGHAT and CDR2 FQNNGV. This CDR3 spans 14 amino acids. Trimming cost V 4 bases and J 10 bases, with 14 bases left between them. DNA of the CDR3: TGTGCCAGCAGCTGGCGGCGGGGCGACTCACCCCTCCACTTT. Protein sequence: CASSWRRGDSPLHF.

Only a few counts were recorded for this clone. J is TRBJ2-7 and V is TRBV7-3, with TRBD1 matching 7 bases. Germline values: CDR1 SGHTA, CDR2 FQGTGA. The CDR3 is 15 amino acids. Unmatched junction bases numbered 6, after V lost 1 base and J lost 3 bases. The CDR3 is CASSLRKGADYEQYF. The DNA for the CDR3 is TGTGCCAGCAGCTTAAGGAAGGGGGCTGACTACGAGCAGTACTTC.

The table lists this clone with a few counts. V gene TRBV29-1 combines with J gene TRBJ1-1; D is perhaps TRBD1 (5 bases). The V end lost 0 bases, the J end lost 5 bases, and 10 bases lay between the germline ends. Germline values: CDR1 SQVTM, CDR2 ANQGSEA. This CDR3 has 13 residues. CDR3 DNA sequence: TGCAGCGTTGAAGATGGGGGGTCTACTGAAGCTTTCTTT. Encoded protein: CSVEDGGSTEAFF.

The chain couples TRBV4-1 to TRBJ1-5, with D unclear. The germline V gene encodes CDR1 MGHRA and CDR2 YSYEKL. V was clipped by 2 bases and J by 3 bases, with 11 bases between them. The length of the CDR3 is 15 residues. The CDR3, as DNA: TGCGCCAGCAGCCAAAACGGAATCCCCAATCAGCCCCAGCATTTT. It translates to CASSQNGIPNQPQHF.

CDR3 DNA sequence: TGTGCCAGCAGCTTGGGACAGGCTGGGGCCAACGTCCTGACTTTC. Its translation is CASSLGQAGANVLTF. V is TRBV5-4 and J is TRBJ2-6, with D perhaps TRBD1 (6 bases). The V end lost 0 bases, the J end lost 2 bases, and 6 bases lay between the germline ends. The CDR3 loop spans 15 amino acids. The germline gives CDR1 SGHNT, CDR2 YYREEE (reference sequence).

The V and J genes are TRBV4-1 and TRBJ2-7; D is unresolved. In germline, CDR1 is MGHRA, CDR2 YSYEKL. The CDR3 totals 15 residues. V dropped 0 bases and J dropped 3 bases, with 12 bases sitting between them. The CDR3: CASSQDVIANYEQYF. DNA for the CDR3: TGCGCCAGCAGCCAAGATGTCATAGCTAACTACGAGCAGTACTTC.

The chain carries TRBV4-2 and TRBJ2-7, with 8 bases lining up with TRBD1. V gave up 2 bases and J gave up 5 bases; unmatched junction bases: 5. Per the germline V gene, CDR1 is LGHNA and CDR2 is YNFKEQ. This CDR3 has 14 amino acids. The CDR3 DNA sequence: TGTGCCAGCAGCCAACCGGACAGGGTCAACGAGCAGTACTTC. Translated: CASSQPDRVNEQYF.

The chain joins TRBV29-1 to TRBJ2-3; weak D call: TRBD2 (6 bases). CDR3 length: 12 amino acids. V lost 7 bases to trimming and J lost 2 bases, with 10 bases between them. The germline V gene encodes CDR1 SQVTM and CDR2 ANQGSEA. The CDR3 DNA is TGCAGCGGACGGGAGACCACAGATACGCAGTATTTT. Its translation is CSGRETTDTQYF.

The chain employs TRBV18 and TRBJ1-1; the D gene is possibly TRBD1 (5 bases). Germline CDR1 KGHSH, CDR2 LQKENI. Deletions cut 1 base from V and 1 base from J, with 13 bases between. The CDR3 spans 16 residues. The CDR3 coding sequence is TGTGCCAGCTCACCACGAGTCGGGACGGCGAACACTGAAGCTTTCTTT. It codes for CASSPRVGTANTEAFF.

A few counts support this clone. V gene TRBV7-3 combines with J gene TRBJ2-7, with 9 bases lining up with TRBD1. The germline CDR1 and CDR2 sequences are SGHTA and FQGTGA. V was pared by 5 bases and J by 2 bases, with 4 bases of the junction left unmatched. CDR3 length: 14 amino acids. The CDR3 here is CASSRGQGAYEQYF. DNA of the CDR3: TGTGCCAGCAGCCGGGGACAGGGCGCCTACGAGCAGTACTTC.

A few counts support this clone. This chain joins TRBV4-1 and TRBJ2-7, with 8 bases fitting TRBD2. Germline V gives CDR1 MGHRA, CDR2 YSYEKL. J was trimmed by 4 bases and V by 1 base; bases with no gene match: 15. CDR3 length: 18 amino acids. The DNA for the CDR3 is TGCGCCAGCAGCCAAGTGTCCCCCAGCCTAGCGGGCTCTTACGAGCAGTACTTC. Protein: CASSQVSPSLAGSYEQYF.

This clone turned up a few times. The chain uses TRBV4-2 and TRBJ2-7; TRBD2 aligns across 7 bases. In germline, CDR1 is LGHNA, CDR2 YNFKEQ. The J segment lost 7 bases and the V segment lost 2 bases, leaving 5 bases of the junction unmatched. This CDR3 spans 13 amino acids. The CDR3 loop is CASSQTSVGEQYF. CDR3 DNA: TGTGCCAGCAGCCAAACTAGCGTGGGGGAGCAGTACTTC.

By share of the sample, this clone is medium-sized (0.01 to 0.1%). V and J are TRBV29-1 and TRBJ1-2; no definite D call. This CDR3 comprises 13 residues. V dropped 4 bases and J dropped 3 bases, with 12 bases sitting between them. The germline gives CDR1 SQVTM, CDR2 ANQGSEA. The CDR3 nucleotides are TGCAGCGTTGTATCGTCGGCAGACTATGGCTACACCTTC. The encoded protein is CSVVSSADYGYTF.

This clone was counted ten times or more. The chain couples TRBV5-8 to TRBJ1-1, with D unclear. Trimming left V 1 base short and J 0 bases short, with 7 bases between. Per germline, CDR1 SGHTS and CDR2 YDEGEE. This CDR3 spans 14 amino acids. The CDR3 reads CASSLSAMNTEAFF. In nucleotides, the CDR3 is TGTGCCAGCAGCTTGTCGGCCATGAACACTGAAGCTTTCTTT.

The sample holds a few counts of this clone. The chain recombines TRBV9 with TRBJ2-1; TRBD1 might be the D (5 bases). Trimming removed 3 bases from V and 1 base from J, with 17 bases in between. This CDR3 is 17 amino acids long. Germline-derived CDR1 and CDR2 are SGDLS and YYNGEE. CDR3 sequence: CASSGTTQGRSYNEQFF. For the CDR3, the DNA is TGTGCCAGCAGCGGAACAACGCAGGGTAGATCCTACAATGAGCAGTTCTTC. Looking up the rest from reference TRBV9 and TRBJ2-1 gives the full variable domain: DSGVTQTPKHLITATGQRVTLRCSPRSGDLSVYWYQQSLDQGLQFLIQYYNGEERAKGNILERFSAQQFPDLHSELNLSSLELGDSALYFCASSGTTQGRSYNEQFFGPGTRLTVL.

The chain couples TRBV6-5 to TRBJ1-5, with a tentative D call TRBD1 (5 bases). CDR3 length: 13 amino acids. The germline gives CDR1 MNHEY, CDR2 SVGAGI. V gave up 6 bases and J gave up 5 bases, with 11 bases separating them. CDR3 bases: TGTGCCAGCAGGCAAGGGACGGATCAGCCCCAGCATTTT. Translation gives CASRQGTDQPQHF.

A few counts support this clone. The V gene is TRBV6-6, the J gene TRBJ1-2; 7 nucleotides match TRBD1. Germline values: CDR1 MNHNY, CDR2 SVGAGI (reference sequence). Trimming removed 2 bases from V and 2 bases from J; junction bases left unmatched: 2. The length of the CDR3 is 14 residues. Here the CDR3 reads CASSYGGQNYGYTF. The CDR3 DNA sequence: TGTGCCAGCAGTTACGGGGGACAGAACTATGGCTACACCTTC.

This chain connects TRBV29-1 to TRBJ2-6; TRBD1 is a possible D gene (5 bases). This CDR3 has 19 residues. Germline V gives CDR1 SQVTM, CDR2 ANQGSEA. The V gene lost 5 bases and the J gene lost 0 bases, with 23 bases spanning the gap. The CDR3 protein is CSVSEQGALKISGANVLTF. DNA of the CDR3: TGCAGCGTTAGTGAGCAGGGCGCCCTGAAAATCTCTGGGGCCAACGTCCTGACTTTC.

This clone came up a few times. The V call is TRBV28, the J call TRBJ1-1; TRBD1 might be the D (5 bases). V was clipped by 5 bases and J by 2 bases, with 12 bases between them. The CDR3 is 14 residues long. CDR1 and CDR2 (germline): MDHEN, SYDVKM. The chain's CDR3 is CASSRLQVNTEAFF. The CDR3 DNA reads as TGTGCCAGCAGTCGTCTACAGGTCAACACTGAAGCTTTCTTT.

This clone was detected only a few times. This sequence joins TRBV6-5 and TRBJ1-1; unclear D gene. CDR1 MNHEY and CDR2 SVGAGI come from the germline V gene. The CDR3 has 15 residues. The germline V and J ends were trimmed by 5 bases and 2 bases, with 15 bases remaining between them. The CDR3 spells CASSQDRPGNTEAFF. The CDR3 region has the DNA TGTGCCAGCAGTCAGGACCGGCCGGGAAACACTGAAGCTTTCTTT.

The chain combines TRBV14 with TRBJ2-7, with 9 bases matching TRBD1. The germline V gene encodes CDR1 SGHDN and CDR2 FVKESK. This CDR3 has 13 residues. The trim removed 5 bases at V and 6 bases at J, leaving 5 bases unmatched. The CDR3 reads CASSSNRGREQYF. The DNA of the CDR3 is TGTGCCAGCAGCTCGAACAGGGGGCGCGAGCAGTACTTC.

The chain recombines TRBV4-1 with TRBJ2-1; no reliable D call. Trimming pared 3 bases from V and 6 bases from J, leaving 12 bases between. CDR1 is MGHRA, CDR2 YSYEKL, per germline. CDR3 length equals 14 residues. As DNA, the CDR3 is TGCGCCAGCAGCCACCCTAGTACTGGCAATGAGCAGTTCTTC. It encodes CASSHPSTGNEQFF.

The V gene is TRBV6-6, the J gene TRBJ2-7; perhaps D is TRBD1 or TRBD2 (6 bases each). CDR3 length equals 15 residues. Germline assignment: CDR1 MNHNY and CDR2 SVGAGI (reference sequence). Deletions cut 4 bases from V and 0 bases from J, with 13 bases between. The CDR3 DNA reads TGTGCCAGCAGTTTAGAGGGGGGCGGCTCCTACGAGCAGTACTTC. Amino acid sequence: CASSLEGGGSYEQYF.